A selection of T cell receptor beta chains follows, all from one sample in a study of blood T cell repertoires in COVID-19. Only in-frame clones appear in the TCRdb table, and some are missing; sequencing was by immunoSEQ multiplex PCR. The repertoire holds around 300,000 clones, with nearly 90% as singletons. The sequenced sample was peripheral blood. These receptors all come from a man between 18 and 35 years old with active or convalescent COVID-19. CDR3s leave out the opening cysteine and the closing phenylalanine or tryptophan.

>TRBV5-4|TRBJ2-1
ASSFFSGGAGEQF
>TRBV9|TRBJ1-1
ASSANRDLPDTEAF
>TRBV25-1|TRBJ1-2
ASSPGTEAWGYT
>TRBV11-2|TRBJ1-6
ASSPGGYSPLH
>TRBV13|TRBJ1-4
ASSPWTGDNEKLF
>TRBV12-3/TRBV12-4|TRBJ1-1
ASSPAGVTEAF
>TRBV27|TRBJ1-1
ASSSYSPGTDSGGNTEAF
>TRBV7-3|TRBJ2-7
ASSLITGGFSSYEQY
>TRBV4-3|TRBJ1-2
ASSQHRAYGYT
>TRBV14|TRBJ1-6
ASSPTVDDSPLH
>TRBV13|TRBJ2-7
ASSLGTGWAYEQY
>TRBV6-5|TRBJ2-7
ASSTRQWSSYEQY
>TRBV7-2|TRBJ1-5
ASSLGGSGNQPQH
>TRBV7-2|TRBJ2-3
ASSTGTSGGTDTQY
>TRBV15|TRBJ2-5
ATSHGGRETQY
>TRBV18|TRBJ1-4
ASAPQRTNEKLF
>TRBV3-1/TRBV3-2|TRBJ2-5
ASSQAGEGEEETQY
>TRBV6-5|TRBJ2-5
ASRTTGSGETQY
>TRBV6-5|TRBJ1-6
ASSSGQLRNSPLH
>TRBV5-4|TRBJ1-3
ASSSDRGNGNTIY
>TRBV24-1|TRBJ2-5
ATSGGGETQY
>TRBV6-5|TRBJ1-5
ASSMRRNQPQH
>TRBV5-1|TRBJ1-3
ASSRLGGPGNTIY
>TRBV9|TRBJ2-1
ASSVYGGTSSYNEQF
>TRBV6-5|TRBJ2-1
ASLRDRGVNEQF
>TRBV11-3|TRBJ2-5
ASSLEGTIRSALSQETQY